The rows below give T cell receptor beta chains drawn from one sample of a study of T cell repertoires in cytomegalovirus infection. These TCRs' antigens remain unknown. TCRdb re-called the reads with MiXCR, one entry per CDR3 protein. This table has 400,000 to 600,000 distinct CDR3 sequences, approximately 42% appearing once. The source material was cultured PBMCs, sampled from culture after CMV antigen stimulation. Source of these receptors: a human donor in good health (CMV status not recorded). Some clones in this sample may be carry-over from other donors' samples. The CDR3 runs from the conserved cysteine through the conserved F or W. The order of the fields is J gene, V gene, D gene, clone size, CDR3 DNA, CDR3 protein. A D gene is named only where the DNA matches it firmly. Clone size is not always given. Where it is, it says once, few, many or a class for expanded clones.

TRBJ2-1 | TRBV7-6 | TRBD2 | - | TGTGCCAGCAGTCCAACTAGCGGGGAATACAATGAGCAGTTCTTC | CASSPTSGEYNEQFF
TRBJ2-5 | TRBV7-6 | - | few | TGTGCCAGCAGCTTGATTACAGGTCGGGAGACCCAGTACTTC | CASSLITGRETQYF
TRBJ1-4 | TRBV6-5 | TRBD1 | - | TGTGCCAGCAGTATTAATCCCGGGACAGAGAGTGAAAAACTGTTTTTT | CASSINPGTESEKLFF
TRBJ2-7 | TRBV7-2 | TRBD1 | few | TGTGCCAGCAGCTTAGAGCTGGGGACAGGGGGCTTCGGGGAGCAGTACTTC | CASSLELGTGGFGEQYF
TRBJ2-5 | TRBV7-9 | TRBD1 | - | TGTGCCAGCAGCTTAAATCGGCAGGGGGAAGAGACCCAGTACTTC | CASSLNRQGEETQYF
TRBJ1-2 | TRBV19 | - | - | TGTGCCAGTCGTACCGGGGTCCGGGGCTACACCTTC | CASRTGVRGYTF
TRBJ1-2 | TRBV7-8 | - | - | TGTGCCAGCAGCCCAGCGGGGGCCTCTAACTATGGCTACACCTTC | CASSPAGASNYGYTF
TRBJ1-5 | TRBV12-3/TRBV12-4 | TRBD1 | - | TGTGCCAGCTGCACAGGGGGTCAGCCCCAGCATTTT | CASCTGGQPQHF
TRBJ2-5 | TRBV10-3 | - | - | TGTGCCATCAGCGGGCAAAGGGGTCAAGAGACCCAGTACTTC | CAISGQRGQETQYF
TRBJ2-1 | TRBV20-1 | - | few | TGCAGTGCTAAGACGGGGAACTCCTACAATGAGCAGTTCTTC | CSAKTGNSYNEQFF
TRBJ2-7 | TRBV5-6 | - | - | TGTGCCAGCAGCGAGGGGGAGTACTACGAGCAGTACTTC | CASSEGEYYEQYF
TRBJ2-7 | TRBV5-6 | TRBD2 | few | TGTGCCAGCAGCAGCCCCACGGGACTAGCGGGAGGAAACTACGAGCAGTACTTC | CASSSPTGLAGGNYEQYF
TRBJ2-7 | TRBV7-2 | - | many | TGTGCCAGCAGCCGACTGGCGGGAACCTACGAGCAGTACTTC | CASSRLAGTYEQYF
TRBJ2-5 | TRBV20-1 | - | few | TGCAGTGCTAGAGATCTGCGAGGGGAAGAGACCCAGTACTTC | CSARDLRGEETQYF
TRBJ1-6 | TRBV7-2 | - | - | TGTGCCAGCAGCTTATACCCAGGGTTCAATTCACCCCTCCACTTT | CASSLYPGFNSPLHF
TRBJ2-5 | TRBV7-2 | - | - | TGTGCCAGCAGTCGAGGACAGTTGTGGGAGACCCAGTACTTC | CASSRGQLWETQYF
TRBJ2-3 | TRBV4-3 | TRBD2 | few | TGCGCCAGCAGCCAATGGGGCTCGGGACTACCACCTGAGACGCAGTATTTT | CASSQWGSGLPPETQYF
TRBJ2-1 | TRBV5-1 | - | - | TGCGCCGCCCGACTGCCCCCATGGGGCAATGAGCAGTTCTTC | CAARLPPWGNEQFF
TRBJ2-3 | TRBV3-1 | TRBD2 | - | TGTGCCAGCAGCCAAGTGGCCCGACTAGCGGGGGGCCTGAGCACAGATACGCAGTATTTT | CASSQVARLAGGLSTDTQYF
TRBJ1-2 | TRBV7-2 | - | - | TGTGCCAGCAGCCGCGCCCCTGAAGACAGGAACTATGGCTACACCTTC | CASSRAPEDRNYGYTF
TRBJ1-2 | TRBV12-3/TRBV12-4 | - | - | TGTGCCAGCGCCACCACCCGGGGCGGGGGCTACACCTTC | CASATTRGGGYTF
TRBJ2-7 | TRBV13 | TRBD2 | - | TGTGCCAGCAGCCAGACTAGCGGGGGTAGCACCTACGAGCAGTACTTC | CASSQTSGGSTYEQYF
TRBJ2-1 | TRBV4-1 | TRBD1 | - | TGCGCCAGCAGCCATGACGGGACAGGGTTCAATGAGCAGTTCTTC | CASSHDGTGFNEQFF
TRBJ1-2 | TRBV12-3/TRBV12-4 | - | - | TGTGCCAGCAGTGCGGTGGGGTTATATGGCTACACCTTC | CASSAVGLYGYTF
TRBJ1-1 | TRBV6-5 | - | - | TGTGCCAGCGTGAGGGACCGGGGAGTGAACACTGAAGCTTTCTTT | CASVRDRGVNTEAFF
TRBJ1-1 | TRBV4-3 | - | - | TGCGCCAGCAGCCACCGGGGGCTGGGTACTGAAGCTTTCTTT | CASSHRGLGTEAFF
TRBJ2-7 | TRBV7-9 | - | - | TGTGCCAGCACCCATGGGGGGGCAGCGGCCTACGAGCAGTACTTC | CASTHGGAAAYEQYF
TRBJ1-2 | TRBV7-9 | TRBD1 | - | TGTGCCAGCAGCTATGGACAGGGAGGCTACACCTTC | CASSYGQGGYTF
TRBJ1-2 | TRBV9 | TRBD1 | few | TGTGCCAGCAGCGCAGGGGGCGGCTATGGCTACACCTTC | CASSAGGGYGYTF
TRBJ2-7 | TRBV4-1 | - | - | TGCGCCAGCAGCCAAGATCAAAATGCGAACTACGAGCAGTACTTC | CASSQDQNANYEQYF
TRBJ1-5 | TRBV7-9 | - | - | TGTGCCAGCAGCTTAGAGGTACAGTCAACCCAGCATTTT | CASSLEVQSTQHF
TRBJ1-6 | TRBV20-1 | - | - | TGCAGTGCTAGTAAGGCAGGAAATTCACCCCTCCACTTT | CSASKAGNSPLHF